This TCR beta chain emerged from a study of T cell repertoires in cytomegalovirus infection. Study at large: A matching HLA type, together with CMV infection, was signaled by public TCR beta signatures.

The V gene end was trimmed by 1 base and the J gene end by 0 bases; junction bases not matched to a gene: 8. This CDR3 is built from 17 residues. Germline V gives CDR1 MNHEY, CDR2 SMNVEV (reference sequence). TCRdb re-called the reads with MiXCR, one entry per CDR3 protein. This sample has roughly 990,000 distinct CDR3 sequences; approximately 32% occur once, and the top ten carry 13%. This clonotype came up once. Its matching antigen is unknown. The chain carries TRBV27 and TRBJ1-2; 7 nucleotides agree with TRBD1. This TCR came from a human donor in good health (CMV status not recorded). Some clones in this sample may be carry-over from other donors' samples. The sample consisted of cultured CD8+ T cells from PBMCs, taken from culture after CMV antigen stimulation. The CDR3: CASSLLARGNSNYGYTF. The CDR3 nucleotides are TGTGCCAGCAGTTTATTGGCCAGGGGGAATTCTAACTATGGCTACACCTTC.